This T cell receptor beta chain was obtained from a study of cytomegalovirus exposure and HLA in healthy donors. Whole-study results and caveats: The study labeled 150 to 200 TCR beta chains cytomegalovirus-associated.

The PCR was carried out with 60 Vbeta primers and 13 Jbeta primers. The repertoire was sequenced with immunoSEQ multiplex PCR; TCRdb's copy has only in-frame clones and lacks some. Here the sample spans 85,000 to 130,000 clones, 75% being singletons. Comments on this clone: Its antigen remains unknown.

Regarding donors, all were healthy bone marrow donors. CDR1 and CDR2 from the germline V gene are SGDLS and YYNGEE. The CDR3 consists of 16 residues. V lost 0 bases and J 2 bases, leaving 12 bases between the germline ends. Sequencing was done on a sample of PBMCs. The receptor comes from a male donor in good health and CMV-seropositive. The V call is TRBV9, the J call TRBJ1-3; possibly TRBD1 for D (5 bases). Written as DNA, the CDR3 is TGTGCCAGCAGCGTAGGATCGGCCAGGGCTGGAAACACCATATATTTT. Residues: CASSVGSARAGNTIYF.